Below are 12 T cell receptor beta chains sequenced from a single sample in a study of PD-L1 blockade in urothelial cancer. Sequencing used immunoSEQ multiplex PCR; TCRdb keeps in-frame clones, though not all of them. The sample has roughly 100,000 clones, over 80% seen once. Stated time point: peripheral blood 6 weeks after treatment start. The sequences come from PBMCs, collected around atezolizumab (anti-PD-L1) treatment. Source of these receptors: a man aged 70-80 years with urothelial cancer.

The V call is TRBV28, the J call TRBJ1-1; D is unresolved. The V end was cut by 6 bases, the J end by 1 base, with 15 bases between. The CDR3 contains 15 residues. Germline loops: CDR1 MDHEN, CDR2 SYDVKM. The CDR3 DNA is TGTGCCAGCAGCCCATATAAGGCGGGGAACACTGAAGCTTTCTTT. It translates to CASSPYKAGNTEAFF.

The chain uses TRBV19 and TRBJ2-5; D may be TRBD1 (5 bases). The V end was cut by 5 bases, the J end by 0 bases, with 10 bases between. Germline V CDR1 and CDR2: LNHDA, SQIVND (reference sequence). This CDR3 spans 14 amino acids. In nucleotides, the CDR3 is TGTGCCAGTAGTGATGCAGGGAACCAAGAGACCCAGTACTTC. Amino acid sequence: CASSDAGNQETQYF.

The V call is TRBV7-6, the J call TRBJ2-5; TRBD2 agrees at 10 bases. The CDR3 totals 14 residues. V lost 5 bases to trimming and J lost 1 base; unmatched junction nucleotides: 1. Germline lookup yields CDR1 SGHVS and CDR2 FNYEAQ. The CDR3 bases are TGTGCCAGCAGCCAGCGGGGGGGCCAAGAGACCCAGTACTTC. It is translated as CASSQRGGQETQYF.

The CDR3 nucleotides read TGCGCCAGCAGCTTCGGACACAACACCGGGGAGCTGTTTTTT. Protein: CASSFGHNTGELFF. This chain uses TRBV5-1 with TRBJ2-2, with D possibly TRBD1 on 5 matching bases. V was shortened by 2 bases and J by 2 bases, with 7 bases between the two germline ends. The CDR3 totals 14 residues. CDR1 SGHRS and CDR2 YFSETQ come from the germline V gene.

The CDR3 nucleotides read TGTGCCAGCAGCCAAACACACAATCAGCCCCAGCATTTT. Translating gives CASSQTHNQPQHF. The chain couples TRBV14 to TRBJ1-5; D not certain. The CDR3 extends over 13 amino acids. Germline V lookup: CDR1 SGHDN, CDR2 FVKESK. Trimming cost V 2 bases and J 3 bases, with 5 bases left between them.

In its sample, this clone was seen a few times. The chain joins TRBV10-1 to TRBJ1-6; D gene unclear. Trimming removed 0 bases at V and 5 bases at J, with 5 bases between. This CDR3 is 14 amino acids long. Germline V lookup: CDR1 WNHNN, CDR2 SYGVQD (reference sequence). CDR3 sequence reads: CASSESGDNSPLHF. CDR3 nucleotides: TGCGCCAGCAGTGAGTCGGGCGATAATTCACCCCTCCACTTT.

The J gene is TRBJ2-3, the V gene TRBV4-1, with TRBD2 matching over 8 bases. CDR1 and CDR2 from the germline V gene are MGHRA and YSYEKL. The CDR3 covers 17 residues. With V trimmed by 1 base and J by 6 bases, 12 bases remained unmatched. CDR3 DNA: TGCGCCAGCAGCCAAGGAGAGGCGGGAGGACAGCAGGATACGCAGTATTTT. Translating gives CASSQGEAGGQQDTQYF.

This chain joins TRBV11-2 and TRBJ1-1, with 11 bases identical to TRBD1. The CDR3 consists of 17 residues. Unmatched junction bases numbered 7, after V lost 0 bases and J lost 4 bases. Per the germline V gene, CDR1 is SGHAT and CDR2 is FQNNGV. CDR3: CASSLDPGGTGGTEAFF. In DNA, the CDR3 is TGTGCCAGCAGCTTAGATCCTGGGGGGACAGGGGGCACTGAAGCTTTCTTT.

This clone was counted many times. Other DNA sequences in the same sample also yield this CDR3. The chain combines TRBV11-2 with TRBJ2-3, with 9 positions matching TRBD1. V gave up 4 bases and J gave up 6 bases; unmatched junction bases: 8. This CDR3 has 15 residues. Germline CDR1 is SGHAT and CDR2 is FQNNGV. The CDR3 spells CASSSYRGRGDTQYF. CDR3 nucleotides: TGTGCCAGCAGCTCCTACAGGGGGCGAGGGGATACGCAGTATTTT.

The chain uses TRBV7-8 and TRBJ2-2; D perhaps matches TRBD1 (5 bases). The V end lost 5 bases, the J end lost 0 bases, and 13 bases lay between the germline ends. Germline CDR1 and CDR2: SGHVS and FQNEAQ. The CDR3 has 16 amino acids. CDR3 loop: CASSVIGVTNTGELFF. The CDR3 DNA follows: TGTGCCAGCAGCGTGATAGGGGTAACGAACACCGGGGAGCTGTTTTTT.

This clone was seen only once. This chain joins TRBV2 and TRBJ2-7, with 7 nucleotides matching TRBD1. V shed 3 bases and J 4 bases; nucleotides not matched to a gene: 12. The CDR3 totals 16 residues. Germline values: CDR1 SNHLY, CDR2 FYNNEI. CDR3 amino acids: CASSESRDRVGYEQYF. The DNA for the CDR3 is TGTGCCAGCAGTGAGAGTCGAGACAGGGTCGGTTACGAGCAGTACTTC. Filled out from reference TRBV2 and TRBJ2-7, the complete variable domain reads EPEVTQTPSHQVTQMGQEVILRCVPISNHLYFYWYRQILGQKVEFLVSFYNNEISEKSEIFDDQFSVERPDGSNFTLKIRSTKLEDSAMYFCASSESRDRVGYEQYFGPGTRLTVT.

The gene calls are TRBV7-3 and TRBJ2-2; TRBD1 is a possible D gene (6 bases). This CDR3 region has 16 residues. The ends were cut back, 1 base at V and 0 bases at J, with 9 bases in the middle. Germline loops: CDR1 SGHTA, CDR2 FQGTGA. In DNA form, the CDR3 reads TGTGCCAGCAGCTTAATTGGGGGCGCGAACACCGGGGAGCTGTTTTTT. It codes for CASSLIGGANTGELFF.